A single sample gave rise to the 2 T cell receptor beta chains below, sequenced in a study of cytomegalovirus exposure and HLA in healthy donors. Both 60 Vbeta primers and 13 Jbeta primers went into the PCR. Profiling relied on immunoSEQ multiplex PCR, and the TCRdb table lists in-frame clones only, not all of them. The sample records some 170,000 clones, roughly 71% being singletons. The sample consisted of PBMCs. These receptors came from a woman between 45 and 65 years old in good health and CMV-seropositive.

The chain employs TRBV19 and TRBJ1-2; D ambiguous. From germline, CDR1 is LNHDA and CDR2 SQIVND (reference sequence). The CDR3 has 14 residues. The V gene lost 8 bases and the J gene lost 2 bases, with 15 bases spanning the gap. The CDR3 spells CASAVMNTNYGYTF. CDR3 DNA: TGTGCCAGTGCCGTTATGAACACCAACTATGGCTACACCTTC.

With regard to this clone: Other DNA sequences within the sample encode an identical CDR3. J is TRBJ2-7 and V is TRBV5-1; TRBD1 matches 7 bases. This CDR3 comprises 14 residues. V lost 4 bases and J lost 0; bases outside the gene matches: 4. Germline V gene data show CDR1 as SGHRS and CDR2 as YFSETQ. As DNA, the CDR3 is TGCGCCAGCAGCCTCCGGGACAGCTCCTACGAGCAGTACTTC. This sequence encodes CASSLRDSSYEQYF.